The following is a T cell receptor beta chain sequence with its context. This specimen belongs to a study of graft-versus-host responses after intestinal transplantation. Losses at the gene ends were 2 bases for V and 1 base for J; bases not matched to a gene: 0. The CDR3 has 14 residues. Germline V gene sequence: CDR1 SNHLY, CDR2 FYNNEI. Investigators treated the graft tissue so that it released intraepithelial and lamina propria lymphocytes. The table came from immunoSEQ multiplex PCR; TCRdb's copy has only in-frame clones and leaves some out. The sample shows 9,500 to 15,000 clones, about 68% of them seen only once.

This TCR derives from a human patient who received an intestinal transplant, so some T cells may come from the graft donor. The chain combines TRBV2 with TRBJ2-3; 7 bases fit TRBD2. The material sequenced was ileum tissue, taken around 4.5 months after intestinal transplantation. The DNA for the CDR3 is TGTGCCAGCAGTGAAAGCGGGGGCACAGATACGCAGTATTTT. Its translation: CASSESGGTDTQYF.